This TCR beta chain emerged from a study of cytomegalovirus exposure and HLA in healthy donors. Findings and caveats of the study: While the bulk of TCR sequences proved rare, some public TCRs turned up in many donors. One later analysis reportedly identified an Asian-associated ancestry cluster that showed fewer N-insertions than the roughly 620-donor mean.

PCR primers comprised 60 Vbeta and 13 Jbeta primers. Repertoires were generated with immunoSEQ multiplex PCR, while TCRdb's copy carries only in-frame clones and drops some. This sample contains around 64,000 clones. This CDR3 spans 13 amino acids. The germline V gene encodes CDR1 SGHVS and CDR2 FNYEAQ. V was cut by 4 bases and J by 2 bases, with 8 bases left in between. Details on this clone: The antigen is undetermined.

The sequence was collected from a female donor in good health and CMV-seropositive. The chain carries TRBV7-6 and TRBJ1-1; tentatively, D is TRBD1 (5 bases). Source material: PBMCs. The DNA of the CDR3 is TGTGCCAGCAGCTCAGGACACAACACTGAAGCTTTCTTT. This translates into CASSSGHNTEAFF.